This TCR beta chain is from a study of T cells in Graves' hyperthyroidism and ophthalmopathy (dated by TCRdb to the late 2010s). General notes on the study: Peripheral blood samples were taken at initial diagnosis, before any treatment was given. The approximately 100 discovery patients were randomly divided into training and test sets at a 7:3 ratio. Following sampling, methimazole starting at 30 mg daily was given to hyperthyroidism patients, and high-dose intravenous methylprednisolone was given to ophthalmopathy patients. Prospective prediction of ophthalmopathy was tested in an independent validation cohort of fewer than 20 hyperthyroidism patients and 17 patients who later progressed to ophthalmopathy. The study also compared thyroid tissue and blood T-cell repertoires from 6 or 7 Graves' hyperthyroidism patients. According to the paper, TCR Vbeta CDR3 sequencing was carried out on some 130 peripheral blood samples, which came from over 40 ophthalmopathy, 80 or so hyperthyroidism and some 17 progressor patients. A discovery cohort of approximately 97 patients, about 40 with Graves' ophthalmopathy and 57 with stable Graves' hyperthyroidism, was used to find distinguishing TCR V-J signatures.

Graves' hyperthyroidism was defined as stable when no progression to ophthalmopathy occurred over 18 months of follow-up. Hyperthyroidism patients were aged 18 to 65 years and newly diagnosed, with disease duration of less than 2 months. Patients with uncontrolled infections, other autoimmune diseases, pregnancy or lactation were excluded. Diagnoses relied on clinical symptoms, serum thyroxine and TRAb, thyroid ultrasound and orbital computed tomography. Ficoll-Paque density gradient centrifugation was used to isolate PBMCs from 8.5 to 10 ml of fresh peripheral blood. Total RNA was extracted using Trizol reagent, and RNA quality was assessed on an Agilent 2100 Bioanalyzer. V trim: 3 bases; J trim: 7 bases; unmatched bases: 5. The germline V gene gives CDR1 as SGHRS and CDR2 as YFSETQ. The CDR3 numbers 14 residues from cysteine through phenylalanine. The kept DNA is CDR3 alone, 42 bases in frame from the first base.

The TCR beta CDR3 regions were amplified from the RNA transcripts. A first-round RT-PCR of the TCR CDR3 used the HTBI primer set with the Qiagen OneStep RT-PCR kit. A second multiplex PCR round built the libraries, followed by size selection and purification. Libraries were sequenced paired-end with 100 bp reads on an Illumina HiSeq2000. The authors' pipeline ran thus. SOAPnuke was used to process the raw data, removing reads that contained adapters or uncalled bases, had a mean Phred below 15, or lacked an exact match to the constant primer or identifier. COPE v1.2.5 was used to merge the high-quality paired reads, and each unique nucleotide sequence was defined as a clonotype. MiTCR v1.1 was used to align the clonotypes against IMGT TRBV, TRBD and TRBJ reference segments. The analysis was restricted to V-J combinations with a frequency above 0.0001, which together covered 99.2% of the repertoires. The TCS score was defined as F50 (clonal expansion) divided by E x V (chaos), with BLOSUM62-based TCRdist calculated between CDR3 peptides within each V-J. Welch's t-statistics and random forest reduced 450 to 600 V-J features to 13, which were used in a naive Bayes classifier (R e1071). In-frame beta chains were kept once TCRdb had trimmed the public reads at Q25 with fastp and called clones with MiXCR. Rows matching on CDR3 protein sequence are summarized as one entry with the most common DNA and genes. Here the V and J calls rest on TCRdb's processing, not on the authors' analysis. The sample table holds 300,000 or so distinct CDR3 sequences, of which 15% to 20% were seen once. The ten biggest clones cover 33% of the sample.

Broader findings and caveats from the paper: Sample size was not statistically predetermined, and investigators were not blinded to group allocation. In validation, the model predicted progression to ophthalmopathy a median of approximately 6.6 months before onset, with 70% to 71% sensitivity and about 75% specificity. Most expanded thyroid clonotypes (frequency above 0.001) were also detected in blood, suggesting blood repertoires may reflect thyroid immune responses. A model built on a 13 V-J signature distinguished ophthalmopathy from stable hyperthyroidism, reaching roughly 88% sensitivity and about 81% specificity in cross-validation and 80%/75% in testing.

Comment on this clonotype: The antigen it binds to is not known. Base quality data are lacking; no much larger clone is found one base away.

The chain joins TRBV5-1 to TRBJ2-4; 9 bases in between match TRBD1. This sequence was found in a young man with Graves' hyperthyroidism. Sequenced input: blood. The nucleotide sequence reads TGCGCCAGCAGCTCGGACAGGGGAGGGAACATTCAGTACTTC. Its protein product is CASSSDRGGNIQYF.